These 26 T cell receptor beta chains came from one sample sequenced in a study of beta chain features in type 1 diabetes. The study reverse transcribed the entire isolated RNA, so it sequenced expressed TCRB transcripts. Generated by immunoSEQ multiplex PCR, the TCRdb table keeps only in-frame clones and is missing some. The sample holds some 45,000 clones, 66% seen once. Study-level findings and limits: A moderate, significant TCRB CDR3 shortening appeared in type 1 diabetes across four CD4+ subsets.

Their antigens are not known. The sequencing input was Tregs from blood. Receptors originate from a woman aged 18 to 35 with type 1 diabetes.

The sample holds a few counts of this clone. This chain joins TRBV29-1 and TRBJ2-7, with no clear D. V lost 4 bases and J 9 bases, leaving 16 bases between the germline ends. CDR3 length: 12 amino acids. CDR1 is SQVTM, CDR2 ANQGSEA, per germline. The CDR3 spells CSVGWASHGQYF. CDR3 nucleotides: TGCAGCGTTGGTTGGGCGTCGCACGGGCAGTACTTC.

The rearrangement links TRBV2 to TRBJ2-5; TRBD1 agrees at 7 bases. The J call is uncertain, as TRBJ2-7 better fits the DNA end. The CDR3 runs to 14 residues. The V gene's germline CDR1 is SNHLY and CDR2 FYNNEI. CDR3: CASSEDRKVYEQYF. CDR3 bases: TGTGCCAGCAGTGAGGACAGGAAAGTTTACGAGCAGTACTTC.

This chain uses TRBV7-2 with TRBJ2-7, with D hard to call. The CDR3 sequence is 12 residues long. Trimming took 6 bases from V and 2 from J, leaving 8 bases between them. CDR1 and CDR2 (germline): SGHTA, FQGNSA. As DNA, the CDR3 is TGTGCCAGCAGTCCGCTAGCCTACGAGCAGTACTTC. Its protein is CASSPLAYEQYF. The variable domain in full, completed from reference TRBV7-2 and TRBJ2-7, reads GAGVSQSPSNKVTEKGKDVELRCDPISGHTALYWYRQSLGQGLEFLIYFQGNSAPDKSGLPSDRFSAERTGGSVSTLTIQRTQQEDSAVYLCASSPLAYEQYFGPGTRLTVT.

V usage is TRBV18 and J usage is TRBJ2-3; 8 bases map to TRBD1. The CDR3 loop spans 15 amino acids. Germline CDR1 and CDR2: KGHSH and LQKENI. V shed 1 base, J shed 6 bases, and the junction held 6 bases outside the gene matches. In DNA, the CDR3 is TGTGCCAGCTCACCACTCCAGGGGGCAGGCGATACGCAGTATTTT. Translating it yields CASSPLQGAGDTQYF.

The V call is TRBV14, the J call TRBJ1-4; TRBD1 aligns across 8 bases. The CDR3 has 16 residues. V was pared by 5 bases and J by 5 bases, with 10 bases of the junction left unmatched. The germline CDR1 and CDR2 sequences are SGHDN and FVKESK. In nucleotides, the CDR3 is TGTGCCAGCAGCGAACGGACAGGGAGAGGGAATGAAAAACTGTTTTTT. Protein sequence: CASSERTGRGNEKLFF.

This clone was seen a few times. The chain is built from TRBV5-4 and TRBJ2-6, with a weak D call TRBD1 (6 bases). Between the trimmed V and J ends, which lost 0 bases and 0 bases, there was a span of 16 bases. Germline V gene lookup returns CDR1 SGHNT and CDR2 YYREEE (reference sequence). There are 19 residues in the CDR3. The CDR3 spells CASSLVLALRGSGANVLTF. Written as DNA, the CDR3 is TGTGCCAGCAGCTTGGTGCTAGCCCTCAGGGGCTCTGGGGCCAACGTCCTGACTTTC.

The chain is built from TRBV5-1 and TRBJ2-3; 16 bases agree with TRBD2. In germline, CDR1 is SGHRS, CDR2 YFSETQ. J lost 5 bases, V lost 1 base, and 10 bases had no gene match. The CDR3 covers 19 residues. In nucleotides, the CDR3 is TGCGCCAGCAGCTTGAGATCCGGGACTAGCGGGAGGGCCAGAGATACGCAGTATTTT. Translation gives CASSLRSGTSGRARDTQYF.

V is TRBV7-9 and J is TRBJ1-6, with 10 bases lining up with TRBD1. Trimming cost V 4 bases and J 7 bases; bases outside gene matches: 4. This CDR3 is 15 amino acids long. Per the germline V gene, CDR1 is SEHNR and CDR2 is FQNEAQ (reference sequence). CDR3: CASSYLGQGNSPLHF. In DNA form, the CDR3 reads TGTGCCAGCAGCTACCTGGGACAGGGGAATTCACCCCTCCACTTT.

V is TRBV9 and J is TRBJ1-2, with D maybe TRBD1 (5 bases). The V gene lost 3 bases and the J gene lost 4 bases, with 13 bases spanning the gap. Germline lookup yields CDR1 SGDLS and CDR2 YYNGEE. The CDR3 length is 14 residues. CDR3 DNA sequence: TGTGCCAGCAGCGGGCAGGGATTTGGCTATGGCTACACCTTC. It translates to CASSGQGFGYGYTF.

The chain carries TRBV18 and TRBJ1-1; the D gene is possibly TRBD1 (6 bases). This CDR3 region has 16 residues. The ends were cut back, 8 bases at V and 2 bases at J, with 21 bases in the middle. Germline V gene sequence: CDR1 KGHSH, CDR2 LQKENI. CDR3 sequence reads: CASPGPNQGPNTEAFF. The CDR3 DNA is TGTGCCAGCCCGGGGCCAAATCAGGGGCCCAACACTGAAGCTTTCTTT.

V gene TRBV27 combines with J gene TRBJ2-1; D may be TRBD1 (6 bases). CDR1 MNHEY and CDR2 SMNVEV come from the germline V gene (reference sequence). CDR3 size: 13 residues. V lost 4 bases to trimming and J lost 7 bases, with 11 bases between them. The CDR3 loop reads CASSWTADNEQFF. CDR3 sequence (DNA): TGTGCCAGCAGTTGGACAGCGGATAATGAGCAGTTCTTC.

This clone turned up a few times. The chain links TRBV6-5 to TRBJ2-7, with no clear D. Deletions cut 2 bases from V and 2 bases from J, with 7 bases between. Per the germline V gene, CDR1 is MNHEY and CDR2 is SVGAGI. The CDR3 has 13 amino acids. CDR3 protein: CASSYRGAYEQYF. The CDR3 region has the DNA TGTGCCAGCAGTTACCGCGGAGCCTACGAGCAGTACTTC.

This clone was detected only a few times. The chain has TRBV5-1 and TRBJ1-5; no firm D call. Germline V gene lookup returns CDR1 SGHRS and CDR2 YFSETQ. This CDR3 region has 15 residues. The ends were cut back, 1 base at V and 0 bases at J, with 8 bases in the middle. The CDR3 DNA sequence: TGCGCCAGCAGCTTGTTCCCAGATAGCAATCAGCCCCAGCATTTT. Encoded protein: CASSLFPDSNQPQHF.

For the CDR3, the DNA is TGTGCCAGCGGTCAGGGGTATCCCTACGAGCAGTACTTC. It specifies CASGQGYPYEQYF. The chain is built from TRBV7-3 and TRBJ2-7, with TRBD1 as a possible D gene (6 bases). Trimming took off 8 bases at V and 2 bases at J, with 13 bases between the two ends. This CDR3 spans 13 amino acids. Germline assignment: CDR1 SGHTA and CDR2 FQGTGA.

In its sample, this clone was seen a few times. The J gene is TRBJ2-4, the V gene TRBV7-9, with D maybe TRBD2 (6 bases). This CDR3 contains 15 residues. Trimming shortened V by 6 bases and J by 4 bases, and 16 bases separated the two germline ends. The germline CDR1 and CDR2 sequences are SEHNR and FQNEAQ (reference sequence). The CDR3 region has the DNA TGTGCCAGCAGGGCATCCGGGACTGGGAAAAACATTCAGTACTTC. As protein: CASRASGTGKNIQYF. The full variable domain, its missing parts supplied by reference TRBV7-9 and TRBJ2-4, is DTGVSQNPRHKITKRGQNVTFRCDPISEHNRLYWYRQTLGQGPEFLTYFQNEAQLEKSRLLSDRFSAERPKGSFSTLEIQRTEQGDSAMYLCASRASGTGKNIQYFGAGTRLSVL.

There are a few counts of this clone. J is TRBJ2-7 and V is TRBV10-3, with D maybe TRBD2 (6 bases). CDR3 length: 12 residues. Per germline, CDR1 ENHRY and CDR2 SYGVKD. V was clipped by 10 bases and J by 2 bases, with 12 bases between them. The DNA of the CDR3 is TGTGCCACCGGGAGCAGTACCTACGAGCAGTACTTC. It specifies CATGSSTYEQYF.

The chain employs TRBV7-2 and TRBJ2-5; 10 nucleotides line up with TRBD1. Germline trimming cut 10 bases from V and 2 bases from J; bases unmatched to any gene: 7. Germline V gives CDR1 SGHTA, CDR2 FQGNSA. The CDR3 runs to 14 residues. CDR3 coding DNA: TGTGCCACATCCGGGACAGGGGTACAAGAGACCCAGTACTTC. Protein: CATSGTGVQETQYF.

J is TRBJ1-2 and V is TRBV29-1, with a weak D call TRBD1 (6 bases). Germline loops: CDR1 SQVTM, CDR2 ANQGSEA. V lost 3 bases and J lost 7, with 12 bases in between. The CDR3 contains 12 residues. CDR3 region: CSVDGQPVGYTF. Written as DNA, the CDR3 is TGCAGCGTTGACGGACAGCCAGTTGGCTACACCTTC.

V gene TRBV28 combines with J gene TRBJ2-7, with 8 bases matching TRBD2. CDR1 is MDHEN, CDR2 SYDVKM, per germline. J was trimmed by 0 bases and V by 3 bases; bases with no gene match: 4. The CDR3 consists of 15 residues. CDR3 amino acids: CASSFGGASSYEQYF. The CDR3 DNA reads as TGTGCCAGCAGTTTCGGGGGGGCCAGCTCCTACGAGCAGTACTTC.

The CDR3: CASSLLTSPYNEQFF. Here the CDR3 DNA reads TGTGCCAGCAGTTTATTGACAAGCCCCTACAATGAGCAGTTCTTC. The chain employs TRBV28 and TRBJ2-1; D remains unclear. Germline V gene sequence: CDR1 MDHEN, CDR2 SYDVKM. V was clipped by 1 base and J by 2 bases, with 9 bases between them. The length of the CDR3 is 15 residues.

This chain joins TRBV10-3 and TRBJ2-5, with D tentatively TRBD1 (5 bases). This CDR3 region has 13 residues. The germline V gene encodes CDR1 ENHRY and CDR2 SYGVKD. V lost 0 bases, J lost 3 bases, and 5 bases lay in between. The CDR3: CAISESREETQYF. CDR3 nucleotide sequence: TGTGCCATCAGTGAGTCCAGGGAAGAGACCCAGTACTTC.

This clone was observed a few times. J is TRBJ2-7 and V is TRBV6-6; D is undetermined. This CDR3 region has 12 residues. Trimming pared 4 bases from V and 6 bases from J, leaving 10 bases between. Germline V lookup: CDR1 MNHNY, CDR2 SVGAGI (reference sequence). The CDR3 reads CASSWRDSEQYF. DNA for the CDR3: TGTGCCAGCAGTTGGCGAGACTCCGAGCAGTACTTC.

The gene calls are TRBV5-1 and TRBJ2-7; D unclear. This CDR3 spans 12 amino acids. CDR1 is SGHRS, CDR2 YFSETQ, per germline. Trimming shortened V by 3 bases and J by 3 bases, and 7 bases separated the two germline ends. CDR3 residues: CASSSNHYEQYF. CDR3 bases: TGCGCCAGCAGCTCCAATCACTACGAGCAGTACTTC.

The rearrangement links TRBV7-2 to TRBJ1-2; 8 bases match TRBD1. Losses at the gene ends were 4 bases for V and 5 bases for J; bases not matched to a gene: 6. The CDR3 is made up of 14 amino acids. CDR1 is SGHTA, CDR2 FQGNSA, per germline. CDR3 loop: CASSSGQGGYGYTF. CDR3 coding DNA: TGTGCCAGCAGCTCAGGACAGGGAGGATATGGCTACACCTTC.

This clone was counted only a few times. The rearrangement links TRBV27 to TRBJ2-1; D is possibly TRBD2 (5 bases). The CDR3 covers 14 residues. Germline V gene data show CDR1 as MNHEY and CDR2 as SMNVEV (reference sequence). With 7 bases removed from V and 8 bases from J, the gap between germline ends came to 18 bases. The CDR3 protein is CASKRGWVRDEQFF. The CDR3 region has the DNA TGTGCCAGCAAGAGAGGGTGGGTCCGGGATGAGCAGTTCTTC.

The rearrangement joins TRBV5-6 to TRBJ2-7; 11 positions match TRBD1. Looked up from germline, CDR1 is SGHDT and CDR2 is YYEEEE. The CDR3 length is 16 residues. The V segment lost 0 bases and the J segment 9 bases; nucleotides outside the gene matches: 11. In DNA form, the CDR3 reads TGTGCCAGCAGCTTGGGAGGACAGGGGGCGATATCGCGGCAGTACTTC. Protein: CASSLGGQGAISRQYF.